The rows below give T cell receptor beta chains drawn from one sample of a study of T cell repertoires in cytomegalovirus infection. In TCRdb, the reads were re-called with MiXCR into one record per CDR3 protein. This sample has roughly 640,000 distinct CDR3 sequences; approximately 24% occur once, and the top ten carry approximately 8%. Sequenced material: CD8+ T cells from PBMCs. These receptor sequences come from a human donor in good health (CMV status not recorded). Some clones in this sample may be carry-over from other donors' samples. The conserved cysteine and the conserved F or W are not part of the CDR3 here. The order of the fields is D gene, V gene, J gene, CDR3 protein. The D gene is left open where the match is weak.

D gene: TRBD2
V gene: TRBV7-8
J gene: TRBJ2-1
CDR3 protein: ASSSSGGNEQF

D gene: TRBD1
V gene: TRBV20-1
J gene: TRBJ1-1
CDR3 protein: SARDGDRGIPEAF

D gene: -
V gene: TRBV7-6
J gene: TRBJ2-2
CDR3 protein: ASSSPTGNTGELF

D gene: -
V gene: TRBV6-1
J gene: TRBJ2-1
CDR3 protein: ASNPGSRSDEQF

D gene: -
V gene: TRBV12-5
J gene: TRBJ1-2
CDR3 protein: ASGLVLGQPPNYGYT

D gene: TRBD2
V gene: TRBV29-1
J gene: TRBJ2-1
CDR3 protein: SVPTSGDNEQF

D gene: -
V gene: TRBV28
J gene: TRBJ1-6
CDR3 protein: ASSPRGAAYNSPLH

D gene: TRBD1
V gene: TRBV10-1
J gene: TRBJ2-4
CDR3 protein: ASRPGQAYRAKNIQY

D gene: -
V gene: TRBV7-9
J gene: TRBJ1-1
CDR3 protein: ASSLARVEAF

D gene: TRBD1
V gene: TRBV27
J gene: TRBJ1-5
CDR3 protein: ASSLFGQGRPQH

D gene: TRBD2
V gene: TRBV7-4
J gene: TRBJ2-1
CDR3 protein: ASSLTSGGTNEQF

D gene: TRBD2
V gene: TRBV4-3
J gene: TRBJ2-3
CDR3 protein: ASSQVLLAGGTDTQY

D gene: -
V gene: TRBV29-1
J gene: TRBJ2-5
CDR3 protein: SVVRGLQETQY

D gene: -
V gene: TRBV14
J gene: TRBJ2-7
CDR3 protein: ASSHYPGAYEQY

D gene: -
V gene: TRBV29-1
J gene: TRBJ1-2
CDR3 protein: SVVGVRGYT

D gene: -
V gene: TRBV20-1
J gene: TRBJ1-2
CDR3 protein: SARDLSFYKDTNYGYT

D gene: -
V gene: TRBV6-2/TRBV6-3
J gene: TRBJ2-3
CDR3 protein: ASSYAETQY

D gene: TRBD1
V gene: TRBV29-1
J gene: TRBJ2-1
CDR3 protein: SVEGTGKDNEQF

D gene: -
V gene: TRBV5-5
J gene: TRBJ2-5
CDR3 protein: ASSLEQNQETQY

D gene: TRBD1
V gene: TRBV10-3
J gene: TRBJ2-2
CDR3 protein: AISQQGFGELF

D gene: -
V gene: TRBV27
J gene: TRBJ1-2
CDR3 protein: ASSLTGIGYGYT

D gene: TRBD1
V gene: TRBV9
J gene: TRBJ1-2
CDR3 protein: ASSEGARSGLDGYT

D gene: -
V gene: TRBV29-1
J gene: TRBJ2-1
CDR3 protein: SVTGGIYNEQF

D gene: -
V gene: TRBV25-1
J gene: TRBJ2-1
CDR3 protein: ASSEWDGEESYNEQF

D gene: -
V gene: TRBV11-3
J gene: TRBJ2-1
CDR3 protein: ASSLETGQPYNEQF

D gene: -
V gene: TRBV10-3
J gene: TRBJ1-6
CDR3 protein: AISDGGNNSPLH

D gene: TRBD1
V gene: TRBV7-9
J gene: TRBJ2-7
CDR3 protein: ASSLDRDSDYEQY

D gene: -
V gene: TRBV7-3
J gene: TRBJ2-1
CDR3 protein: ASSPTEAMQQF

D gene: -
V gene: TRBV6-5
J gene: TRBJ2-4
CDR3 protein: ASQNRGGRNIQY

D gene: TRBD2
V gene: TRBV7-9
J gene: TRBJ2-3
CDR3 protein: ASSLARIAGPRTDTQY

D gene: TRBD1
V gene: TRBV6-5
J gene: TRBJ1-2
CDR3 protein: ASSYTSGGPNYGYT

D gene: -
V gene: TRBV19
J gene: TRBJ1-5
CDR3 protein: ASSGHPQPQH

D gene: TRBD2
V gene: TRBV6-5
J gene: TRBJ2-3
CDR3 protein: ASSYVAGNLPSTDTQY